The sequence of this T cell receptor (beta chain) was determined in a study of T cells in narcolepsy. Study at large: Donors had narcolepsy type 1 or type 2, or were healthy controls. The study, taken as a whole, reports: In some patient and control memory CD4+ samples, autoreactive clones were absent. Healthy controls reportedly lacked the autoreactive clonotypes serially found in patients' blood. Comparing one patient's CSF and blood CD4+ clonotypes highlighted HCRT- and TRIB2-specific autoreactive clonotypes.

For this clone: The target antigen is unknown.

Here immunoSEQ multiplex PCR was the method, and the copy in TCRdb shows in-frame clones only, minus some. The sample consists of about 33,000 clones, roughly 90% of them appearing once. This sequence originates from a human donor with narcolepsy. Sequenced: CD45RA- memory CD4+ T cells from PBMCs.

The CDR3 protein is CASSEFREKLFF. CDR3 bases: TGTGCCAGCAGCGAATTCAGGGAAAAACTGTTTTTT. This sequence joins TRBV14 and TRBJ1-4, with D unresolved. V was trimmed by 5 bases and J by 8 bases, leaving 9 bases between them. The CDR3 sequence is 12 residues long. Germline CDR1 reads SGHDN; CDR2 reads FVKESK.